The next 27 T cell receptor beta chains were all read from a single sample in a study of immune heterogeneity within non-small cell lung tumors. In a multiplex PCR, 32 V and 13 J primers amplified TCR beta CDR3. TCRdb redid the calling of the multiplex PCR reads with MiXCR, one entry per CDR3 protein. Of roughly 14,000 distinct CDR3 sequences in the sample, approximately 26% were seen once. As template, the study used bulk tumor genomic DNA at roughly 550 ng per sample. Primary tumors were biopsied several times each, far apart, intraoperatively. Enrolled individuals presented with untreated, newly diagnosed non-small cell lung cancer and received curative surgery. Sequenced input: lung tumor tissue. All receptors come from a man aged 40-49 years with non-small cell lung cancer.

This clonotype was detected a few times. The chain links TRBV6-1 to TRBJ2-3; the D call may be TRBD1 or TRBD2 (5 bases each). The V end lost 5 bases, the J end lost 6 bases, and 9 bases lay between the germline ends. CDR1 MNHNS and CDR2 SASEGT come from the germline V gene. The CDR3 runs 12 residues. This chain's CDR3 is CASSSWGDTQYF. In DNA form, the CDR3 reads TGTGCCAGCAGTTCCTGGGGGGATACGCAGTATTTT.

Worth noting for this clonotype: A read error may be the cause here, since a much bigger clone is one base away. The chain joins TRBV30 to TRBJ2-7; D is ambiguous. Germline CDR1 is GTSNPN and CDR2 is SVGIG (reference sequence). The CDR3 consists of 13 residues. V lost 2 bases, J lost 6 bases, and 14 bases lay in between. The CDR3 protein is CAWSYRYPFEQYF. The CDR3 DNA reads as TGTGCCTGGAGTTATAGGTATCCTTTCGAGCAGTACTTC. The full variable domain, completed using reference TRBV30 and TRBJ2-7, is SQTIHQWPATLVQPVGSPLSLECTVEGTSNPNLYWYRQAAGRGLQLLFYSVGIGQISSEVPQNLSASRPQDRQFILSSKKLLLSDSGFYLCAWSYRYPFEQYFGPGTRLTVT.

To note about this clonotype: Its ends do not fully match the called genes, so a read error is possible. The J gene is TRBJ1-1, the V gene TRBV19, with D hard to call. The germline CDR1 and CDR2 sequences are LNHDA and SQIVND (reference sequence). The CDR3 runs 15 residues. CDR3 region: CARSIDNDMNTEAFF. CDR3 coding DNA: TGTGCCAGAAGTATTGACAATGACATGAACACTGAAGCTTTCTTT.

As to this clonotype: A read error is possible here, since a much larger clone lies one base away. This chain joins TRBV7-6 and TRBJ1-3, with 8 bases fitting TRBD1. V was pared by 4 bases and J by 2 bases, with 7 bases of the junction left unmatched. This CDR3 contains 16 residues. Germline CDR1 SGHVS, CDR2 FNYEAQ. The CDR3 DNA is TGTGCCAGCAGCTCCAGGGGGCAATTTGCTGGAAACACCATATATTTT. Encoded protein: CASSSRGQFAGNTIYF.

This clonotype is medium-sized (0.01 to 0.1%) within its sample. The V and J genes are TRBV12-3 or TRBV12-4 and TRBJ1-2, with TRBD1 matching over 10 bases. V lost 5 bases and J lost 7; bases outside the gene matches: 1. There are 12 residues in the CDR3. CDR3 nucleotide sequence: TGTGCCAGCAGTGACAGGGGGCTTGGCTACACCTTC. It encodes CASSDRGLGYTF.

About this clonotype: Possible read error: a much larger clone is one base away. This chain connects TRBV6-2 or TRBV6-3 to TRBJ1-1, with a possible D match to TRBD1 (5 bases). CDR3 length: 12 residues. Germline V gene sequence: CDR1 MNHEY, CDR2 SVGEGT. CDR3 nucleotides: TGTGCCAGCAACCACAGGTTGGGGGAAGCTTCCTTT. It yields the protein CASNHRLGEASF.

This clonotype was picked up one time. It may be a read error: a sequence one base away is much more abundant. J is TRBJ2-1 and V is TRBV6-1; D not resolved. Per germline, CDR1 MNHNS and CDR2 SASEGT. This CDR3 has 14 amino acids. This CDR3 reads CCSRGPISYNEQFF. The CDR3 DNA follows: TGTTGTTCCCGCGGCCCAATCTCCTACAATGAGCAGTTCTTC.

Worth noting for this clonotype: This clone may be a read error of a much larger clone one base away. The J gene is TRBJ2-7, the V gene TRBV20-1, with TRBD1 as a possible D gene (5 bases). The CDR3 totals 14 residues. V was shortened by 7 bases and J by 3 bases, with 19 bases between the two germline ends. Germline values: CDR1 DFQATT, CDR2 SNEGSKA (reference sequence). DNA of the CDR3: TGCAGTGTTAGCCCTAAGGGGCTGGGCTACGAGCAGTACTTC. Protein product: CSVSPKGLGYEQYF.

Notes on this clonotype: One base away lies a much larger clone, so this may be a sequencing read error. The chain recombines TRBV20-1 with TRBJ2-1, with 7 bases fitting TRBD2. V lost 0 bases and J lost 7; bases outside the gene matches: 12. CDR1 and CDR2 (germline): DFQATT, SNEGSKA (reference sequence). The CDR3 has 16 amino acids. CDR3 in amino acids: CSARDPRGRADNEQFF. Here the CDR3 DNA reads TGCAGTGCTAGAGATCCCAGAGGGAGGGCCGATAATGAGCAGTTCTTC.

V usage is TRBV7-6 and J usage is TRBJ1-6; TRBD1 is a possible D gene (5 bases). The V gene lost 4 bases and the J gene lost 8 bases, with 15 bases spanning the gap. Germline assignment: CDR1 SGHVS and CDR2 FNYEAQ. The CDR3 extends over 15 amino acids. The CDR3 DNA sequence: TGTGCCAGCAGCTCGAGGGACGGATTAGATTCACCCCTCCACTTT. This codes for CASSSRDGLDSPLHF.

Comments on this clonotype: Given a much more abundant clone one base away, this may be a read error. CDR3 amino acids: CSSSEGTALGGYTF. The DNA for the CDR3 is TGTTCCAGCAGTGAGGGCACCGCCCTGGGGGGCTACACCTTC. The chain recombines TRBV6-1 with TRBJ1-2; D remains ambiguous. CDR1 is MNHNS, CDR2 SASEGT, per germline. The CDR3 extends over 14 amino acids.

This clonotype was recorded at least ten times. CDR3: CASRTGGTDTEAFF. DNA for the CDR3: TGTGCCAGCAGGACCGGGGGAACAGACACTGAAGCTTTCTTT. The chain has TRBV7-8 and TRBJ1-1; weak D call: TRBD1 (5 bases). The germline CDR1 and CDR2 sequences are SGHVS and FQNEAQ. The CDR3 sequence is 14 residues long. Between the trimmed V and J ends, which lost 6 bases and 3 bases, there was a span of 14 bases.

A remark on this clonotype: This may arise from a read error, as a much more abundant clone is one base away. This chain links TRBV29-1 with TRBJ2-7; D gene uncertain. The germline V gene has CDR1 SQVTM and CDR2 ANQGSEA. This CDR3 is 12 amino acids long. The CDR3 region is CSVQLGIDEQHF. The CDR3 nucleotides are TGCAGCGTTCAATTGGGAATTGACGAGCAGCACTTC.

This clonotype was detected only a few times. The V gene is TRBV6-1, the J gene TRBJ2-2; weak D call: TRBD2 (5 bases). The CDR3 has 12 amino acids. Trimming removed 8 bases at V and 5 bases at J, with 9 bases between. CDR1 is MNHNS, CDR2 SASEGT, per germline. The CDR3 sequence: CASRERTGELFF. The CDR3 DNA follows: TGTGCCAGCCGGGAACGGACCGGGGAGCTGTTTTTT.

A remark on this clonotype: Being one base from a much bigger clone, this may be a read error. V is TRBV7-3 and J is TRBJ2-5, with a tentative D call TRBD1 (6 bases). Trimming shortened V by 7 bases and J by 3 bases, and 12 bases separated the two germline ends. The germline V gene encodes CDR1 SGHTA and CDR2 FQGTGA. There are 13 residues in the CDR3. The CDR3 bases are TGTGCCAGCATCCGAGGACAGAAAGAGACCCAGTACTTC. The encoded protein is CASIRGQKETQYF.

By frequency in the sample, this clonotype is medium-sized. The chain employs TRBV19 and TRBJ1-2, with D possibly being TRBD1 (5 bases). CDR1 LNHDA and CDR2 SQIVND come from the germline V gene (reference sequence). The V end was cut by 2 bases, the J end by 3 bases, with 10 bases between. The CDR3 sequence is 14 residues long. The chain's CDR3 is CASSIQGFYYGYTF. In DNA, the CDR3 is TGTGCCAGTAGTATACAGGGATTTTACTATGGCTACACCTTC.

This clonotype was counted only a few times. The rearrangement links TRBV6-1 to TRBJ1-4; TRBD1 matches at 7 bases. Trimming cost V 9 bases and J 0 bases; bases outside gene matches: 10. This CDR3 region has 16 residues. Germline loops: CDR1 MNHNS, CDR2 SASEGT. The CDR3 nucleotides read TGTGCCAGTAAAACAGGGGTCCAAGCAACTAATGAAAAACTGTTTTTT. It encodes CASKTGVQATNEKLFF.

The V and J genes are TRBV7-8 and TRBJ2-5, with 7 bases lining up with TRBD2. CDR1 is SGHVS and CDR2 is FQNEAQ in the germline V gene. V shed 11 bases, J shed 2 bases, and the junction held 8 bases outside the gene matches. The CDR3 runs to 13 residues. The DNA for the CDR3 is TGTGCCGCCGCCAGCGGGAAGCAAGAGACCCAGTACTTC. Its translation: CAAASGKQETQYF. Supplemented by reference TRBV7-8 and TRBJ2-5, the full variable domain reads GAGVSQSPRYKVAKRGQDVALRCDPISGHVSLFWYQQALGQGPEFLTYFQNEAQLDKSGLPSDRFFAERPEGSVSTLKIQRTQQEDSAVYLCAAASGKQETQYFGPGTRLLVL.

Turning to this clonotype: A much larger clone differs by one base, so this may be a read error. V gene TRBV6-2 or TRBV6-3 combines with J gene TRBJ1-1; D remains ambiguous. V lost 11 bases to trimming and J lost 0 bases, with 7 bases between them. The CDR3 length is 11 residues. Germline V gives CDR1 MNHEY, CDR2 SVGEGT. CDR3: CACKMNTEAFF. The DNA of the CDR3 is TGTGCCTGCAAAATGAACACTGAAGCTTTCTTT.

This clonotype appeared a single time. The V call is TRBV7-9, the J call TRBJ2-7, with D unresolved. There are 12 residues in the CDR3. V lost 2 bases and J 5 bases, leaving 7 bases between the germline ends. Per germline, CDR1 SEHNR and CDR2 FQNEAQ (reference sequence). CDR3 sequence: CASSLLFNEQYF. The CDR3 DNA is TGTGCCAGCAGCTTACTCTTCAACGAGCAGTACTTC.

This clonotype was observed at least ten times. J is TRBJ2-1 and V is TRBV12-3 or TRBV12-4; D unresolved. The germline V and J ends were trimmed by 3 bases and 5 bases, with 2 bases remaining between them. The CDR3 length is 11 residues. CDR3 in amino acids: CASSLNNEQFF. CDR3 DNA: TGTGCCAGCAGTTTGAACAATGAGCAGTTCTTC.

This clonotype has a handful of counts. The chain links TRBV5-1 to TRBJ1-1, with TRBD1 matching over 7 bases. Germline CDR1 SGHRS, CDR2 YFSETQ. V lost 1 base and J lost 2; bases outside the gene matches: 8. This CDR3 has 16 amino acids. The CDR3 sequence is CASSLRSGGFNTEAFF. Written as DNA, the CDR3 is TGCGCCAGCAGCTTGAGATCAGGGGGTTTTAACACTGAAGCTTTCTTT. Combining the CDR3 with reference TRBV5-1 and TRBJ1-1 gives the whole variable domain KAGVTQTPRYLIKTRGQQVTLSCSPISGHRSVSWYQQTPGQGLQFLFEYFSETQRNKGNFPGRFSGRQFSNSRSEMNVSTLELGDSALYLCASSLRSGGFNTEAFFGQGTRLTVV.

In its sample, this clonotype ranks as medium-sized. V is TRBV6-1 and J is TRBJ1-5; D remains ambiguous. The germline CDR1 and CDR2 sequences are MNHNS and SASEGT. V shed 1 base and J shed 6 bases, with 10 bases lying between them. This CDR3 is built from 14 residues. The DNA for the CDR3 is TGTGCCAGCAGTGAAGGAAATGCTGGTCAGCCCCAGCATTTT. It yields the protein CASSEGNAGQPQHF.

This clonotype was seen a few times. The chain links TRBV7-9 to TRBJ2-6; D not resolved. Trimming took off 11 bases at V and 1 base at J, with 3 bases between the two ends. Looked up from germline, CDR1 is SEHNR and CDR2 is FQNEAQ (reference sequence). The CDR3 is 11 residues long. Here the CDR3 DNA reads TGTGCCGCGTCTGGGGCCAACGTCCTGACTTTC. It codes for CAASGANVLTF.

By share of the sample, this clonotype is medium-sized. V usage is TRBV12-3 or TRBV12-4 and J usage is TRBJ1-5; tentative D call: TRBD1 (6 bases). The length of the CDR3 is 20 residues. V was cut by 0 bases and J by 2 bases, with 23 bases left in between. CDR3 nucleotides: TGTGCCAGCAGTTTAGCGTATGGACAGAGGGGAATTTTGGGCAATCAGCCCCAGCATTTT. Translation: CASSLAYGQRGILGNQPQHF.

Relative to its sample, this clonotype is medium-sized. The chain recombines TRBV19 with TRBJ1-5; weak D call: TRBD1 (5 bases). The germline CDR1 and CDR2 sequences are LNHDA and SQIVND (reference sequence). The germline V and J ends were trimmed by 9 bases and 1 base, with 13 bases remaining between them. This CDR3 contains 14 residues. In DNA form, the CDR3 reads TGTGCCAGCAAAAGAGGGGTGAGCAATCAGCCCCAGCATTTT. It specifies CASKRGVSNQPQHF.

Comment on this clonotype: A single base separates this from a much larger clone, so it may be a read error. The J gene is TRBJ1-1, the V gene TRBV12-3 or TRBV12-4, with unresolved D. The V and J ends lost 3 bases and 7 bases respectively, with 6 bases between them. This CDR3 is built from 11 residues. CDR3: CASSFAVEAFF. CDR3 DNA: TGTGCCAGCAGTTTCGCGGTTGAAGCTTTCTTT.